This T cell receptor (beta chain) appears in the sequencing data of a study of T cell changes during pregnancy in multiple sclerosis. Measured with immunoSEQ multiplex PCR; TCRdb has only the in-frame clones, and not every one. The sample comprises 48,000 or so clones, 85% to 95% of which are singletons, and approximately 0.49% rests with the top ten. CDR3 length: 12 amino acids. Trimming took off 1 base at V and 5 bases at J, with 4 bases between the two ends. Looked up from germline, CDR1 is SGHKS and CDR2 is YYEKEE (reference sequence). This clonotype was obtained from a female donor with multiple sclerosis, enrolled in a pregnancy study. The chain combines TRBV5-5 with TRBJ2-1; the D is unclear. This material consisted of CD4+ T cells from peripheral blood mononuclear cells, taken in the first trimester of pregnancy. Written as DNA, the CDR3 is TGTGCCAGCAGCTTGCCCAACAATGAGCAGTTCTTC. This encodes CASSLPNNEQFF.